The clone carrying this T cell receptor beta chain turned up a few times. Its antigen is still unknown. CDR1 is LGHNA, CDR2 YSLEER, per germline. V lost 0 bases, J lost 6 bases, and 8 bases stayed unmatched. This CDR3 spans 16 amino acids. The record originates from a study of cytomegalovirus exposure and HLA in healthy donors. Study findings and constraints: Rare TCR sequences dominated, though some public TCRs recurred in many donors.

TCRdb keeps only in-frame clones here, not all; method: immunoSEQ multiplex PCR. The sample lists roughly 60,000 clones, 90% to 97% occurring once. Material: PBMCs. V and J are TRBV4-3 and TRBJ2-1; TRBD2 agrees at 7 bases. This TCR came from a woman aged 18-29 years in good health and CMV-seronegative. This CDR3 is CASSQEFGEGGNEQFF. For the CDR3, the DNA is TGCGCCAGCAGCCAAGAGTTTGGGGAGGGAGGCAATGAGCAGTTCTTC.